Listed below are T cell receptor beta chains from one sample, sequenced in a study of control samples from healthy donors and cancer patients. Here immunoSEQ multiplex PCR was the method, and the copy in TCRdb shows in-frame clones only, minus some. The table has roughly 120,000 clones, 93% seen once. The sequencing sample was made of PBMCs. The receptors come from a man aged 50-60 years with head and neck cancer. The CDR3 runs from the conserved cysteine through the conserved F or W. A D gene is named only where the DNA matches it firmly. Not all rows give a size; the values are once, few, many and, for expanded clones, a class.

clone size: NA; J gene: TRBJ2-5; V gene: TRBV7-7; D gene: NA; CDR3 DNA: TGTGCCAGCAGCTTAGTGGCCGGGATTCAAGAGACCCAGTACTTC; CDR3 protein: CASSLVAGIQETQYF
clone size: NA; J gene: TRBJ1-1; V gene: TRBV6-6; D gene: NA; CDR3 DNA: TGTGCCAGCAGTGTTGACAGGAGGACTGAAGCTTTCTTT; CDR3 protein: CASSVDRRTEAFF
clone size: NA; J gene: TRBJ1-2; V gene: TRBV4-2; D gene: TRBD1; CDR3 DNA: TGTGCCAGCAGCCCAGGGGGATATGGCTACACCTTC; CDR3 protein: CASSPGGYGYTF
clone size: NA; J gene: TRBJ1-2; V gene: TRBV3-1/TRBV3-2; D gene: NA; CDR3 DNA: TGTGCCAGCAGCCTCGTGGGTCCTTCGGTGACTGGCTACACCTTC; CDR3 protein: CASSLVGPSVTGYTF
clone size: NA; J gene: TRBJ1-1; V gene: TRBV27; D gene: NA; CDR3 DNA: TGTGCCAGCACTCTAGGGGCAGGGGACTTCACTGAAGCTTTCTTT; CDR3 protein: CASTLGAGDFTEAFF
clone size: NA; J gene: TRBJ2-1; V gene: TRBV2; D gene: NA; CDR3 DNA: TGTGCCTCGAAAAGGAGTCCGGAGTACAATGAGCAGTTCTTC; CDR3 protein: CASKRSPEYNEQFF
clone size: once; J gene: TRBJ1-5; V gene: TRBV24-1; D gene: NA; CDR3 DNA: TGTGCCACCAGTGGGGGGAATCAGCCCCAGCATTTT; CDR3 protein: CATSGGNQPQHF
clone size: NA; J gene: TRBJ2-5; V gene: TRBV5-4; D gene: NA; CDR3 DNA: TGTGCCAGCAGTCCGGGCTCCTACCAAGAGACCCAGTACTTC; CDR3 protein: CASSPGSYQETQYF
clone size: NA; J gene: TRBJ2-1; V gene: TRBV18; D gene: NA; CDR3 DNA: TGTGCCAGCTCACCCACCGGTTCCTACAATGAGCAGTTCTTC; CDR3 protein: CASSPTGSYNEQFF
clone size: NA; J gene: TRBJ1-4; V gene: TRBV7-9; D gene: NA; CDR3 DNA: TGTGCCAGCAGCTTAGGAGGGGCCGGAAAAAAACTGTTTTTT; CDR3 protein: CASSLGGAGKKLFF
clone size: few; J gene: TRBJ2-7; V gene: TRBV11-2; D gene: TRBD2; CDR3 DNA: TGTGCCAGCAGCTTAGACCGAACGAGCGGGGGGGCCTACGAGCAGTACTTC; CDR3 protein: CASSLDRTSGGAYEQYF
clone size: NA; J gene: TRBJ2-2; V gene: TRBV2; D gene: NA; CDR3 DNA: TGTGCCAGCACAGGAGTGGTGGGGACCGGGGAGCTGTTTTTT; CDR3 protein: CASTGVVGTGELFF
clone size: NA; J gene: TRBJ1-6; V gene: TRBV23-1; D gene: NA; CDR3 DNA: TGCGCCAGCAGTCACCTTAGTGGCCCTCCGAATAATTCACCCCTCCACTTT; CDR3 protein: CASSHLSGPPNNSPLHF
clone size: NA; J gene: TRBJ2-7; V gene: TRBV4-3; D gene: NA; CDR3 DNA: TGCGCCAGCAGCCAAGATATTGCCAGCTCTGGCACCTACGAGCAGTACTTC; CDR3 protein: CASSQDIASSGTYEQYF
clone size: once; J gene: TRBJ1-1; V gene: TRBV27; D gene: NA; CDR3 DNA: TGTGCCAGCAGCCCCGGGGGCACTGAAGCTTTCTTT; CDR3 protein: CASSPGGTEAFF
clone size: few; J gene: TRBJ1-6; V gene: TRBV30; D gene: NA; CDR3 DNA: TGTGCCTGGAGTGTACGGGGGGGGAATTCACCCCTCCACTTT; CDR3 protein: CAWSVRGGNSPLHF
clone size: medium-sized; J gene: TRBJ2-7; V gene: TRBV19; D gene: TRBD1; CDR3 DNA: TGTGCCAGTCGACAACAGGGGACCTACGAGCAGTACTTC; CDR3 protein: CASRQQGTYEQYF
clone size: NA; J gene: TRBJ1-1; V gene: TRBV6-4; D gene: NA; CDR3 DNA: TGTGCCAGCATGGCGGAGGCGAACACTGAAGCTTTCTTT; CDR3 protein: CASMAEANTEAFF
clone size: NA; J gene: TRBJ2-7; V gene: TRBV6-6; D gene: NA; CDR3 DNA: TGTGCCAGCAGTTACTGGGACCGGTCCTACGAGCAGTACTTC; CDR3 protein: CASSYWDRSYEQYF
clone size: NA; J gene: TRBJ2-3; V gene: TRBV7-2; D gene: NA; CDR3 DNA: TGTGCCAGCAGCTTAGAGCGCGCTCGGGCAGATACGCAGTATTTT; CDR3 protein: CASSLERARADTQYF
clone size: medium-sized; J gene: TRBJ2-7; V gene: TRBV27; D gene: NA; CDR3 DNA: TGTGCCAGTTCTATTTCCTTCATGGGAGACGAGCAGTACTTC; CDR3 protein: CASSISFMGDEQYF
clone size: NA; J gene: TRBJ1-1; V gene: TRBV14; D gene: NA; CDR3 DNA: TGTGCCAGCACCTGGGGGTTGAACACTGAAGCTTTCTTT; CDR3 protein: CASTWGLNTEAFF
clone size: NA; J gene: TRBJ1-6; V gene: TRBV6-6; D gene: TRBD1; CDR3 DNA: TGTGCCAGCTCTGAACCGGGACAGACACCCCTCCACTTT; CDR3 protein: CASSEPGQTPLHF
clone size: NA; J gene: TRBJ1-4; V gene: TRBV5-4; D gene: NA; CDR3 DNA: TGTGCCAGCAGTTATACAGGGAGGCCTAATGAAAAACTGTTTTTT; CDR3 protein: CASSYTGRPNEKLFF
clone size: NA; J gene: TRBJ1-6; V gene: TRBV3-1/TRBV3-2; D gene: NA; CDR3 DNA: TGTGCCAGCAGCCAAGTTTCGTTCAATTCACCCCTCCACTTT; CDR3 protein: CASSQVSFNSPLHF
clone size: NA; J gene: TRBJ1-4; V gene: TRBV7-9; D gene: NA; CDR3 DNA: TGTGCCAGCAGCTTAGCGGGGAGGGGTGAAAAACTGTTTTTT; CDR3 protein: CASSLAGRGEKLFF
clone size: NA; J gene: TRBJ2-7; V gene: TRBV11-2; D gene: NA; CDR3 DNA: TGTGCCAGCAGCTTATTCGAGATTGACTACGAGCAGTACTTC; CDR3 protein: CASSLFEIDYEQYF
clone size: NA; J gene: TRBJ1-4; V gene: TRBV7-9; D gene: NA; CDR3 DNA: TGTGCCAGCAGCTTAGACATTAATGAAAAACTGTTTTTT; CDR3 protein: CASSLDINEKLFF
clone size: NA; J gene: TRBJ2-3; V gene: TRBV11-2; D gene: NA; CDR3 DNA: TGTGCCATCCTAAAGTTCACAGGGCAAACAGATACGCAGTATTTT; CDR3 protein: CAILKFTGQTDTQYF
clone size: NA; J gene: TRBJ2-7; V gene: TRBV7-2; D gene: NA; CDR3 DNA: TGTGCCAGCAGCTTGGGGGGAATATCCTACGAGCAGTACTTC; CDR3 protein: CASSLGGISYEQYF
clone size: NA; J gene: TRBJ2-2; V gene: TRBV5-1; D gene: NA; CDR3 DNA: TGCGCCAGCAGCTTGGATCCAGGTCCCACCGGGGAGCTGTTTTTT; CDR3 protein: CASSLDPGPTGELFF
clone size: NA; J gene: TRBJ1-4; V gene: TRBV6-5; D gene: TRBD1; CDR3 DNA: TGTGCCAGCAGTTACTACAGGGGGCGGAGTGAAAAACTGTTTTTT; CDR3 protein: CASSYYRGRSEKLFF
clone size: NA; J gene: TRBJ2-2; V gene: TRBV5-6; D gene: NA; CDR3 DNA: TGTGCCAGCAGCTTGTTGTTCTGGACCGGGGAGCTGTTTTTT; CDR3 protein: CASSLLFWTGELFF